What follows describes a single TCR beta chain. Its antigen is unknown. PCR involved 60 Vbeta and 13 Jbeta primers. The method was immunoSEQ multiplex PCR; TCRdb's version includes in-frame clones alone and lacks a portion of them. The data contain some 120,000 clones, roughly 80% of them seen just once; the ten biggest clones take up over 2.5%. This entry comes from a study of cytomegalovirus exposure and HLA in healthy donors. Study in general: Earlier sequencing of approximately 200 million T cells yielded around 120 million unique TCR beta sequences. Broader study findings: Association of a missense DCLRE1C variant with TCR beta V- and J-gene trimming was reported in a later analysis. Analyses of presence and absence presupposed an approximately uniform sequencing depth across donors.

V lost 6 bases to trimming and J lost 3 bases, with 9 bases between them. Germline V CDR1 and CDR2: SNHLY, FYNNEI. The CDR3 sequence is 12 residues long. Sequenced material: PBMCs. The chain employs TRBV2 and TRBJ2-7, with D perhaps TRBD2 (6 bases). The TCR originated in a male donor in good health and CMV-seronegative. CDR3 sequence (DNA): TGTGCCAGCAGGGTGGGAGGCTACGAGCAGTACTTC. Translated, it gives CASRVGGYEQYF.